This paragraph covers one TCR beta chain sequence. Its antigen is as yet unknown. The data were obtained in a study of shared clonotypes between healthy human individuals. In the study overall: Each donor had three CD4 naive, three CD4 memory, two CD8 naive and one CD8 memory plate. Whole-study results and caveats: A few donors held 4.5% to 5% of naive CD4 clonotypes in common.

Losses at the gene ends were 1 base for V and 4 bases for J; bases not matched to a gene: 4. The CDR3 contains 17 residues. Germline CDR1 and CDR2: MNHNS and SASEGT. The split of CD4+ cells yielded CD45RA+ naive and CD45RA-negative memory subsets. The assay was immunoSEQ multiplex PCR, and TCRdb's table has in-frame clones only and misses some. The table records roughly 1 million clones, around 82% of them present only once. This chain links TRBV6-1 with TRBJ2-2; 12 positions agree with TRBD2. The sequence was collected from a man between 18 and 35 years old in good health. Some clones in this sample may be carry-over from other donors' samples. Sequenced: memory CD4+ T cells from PBMCs. Subset indicated: CD45RA-negative fraction. The DNA for the CDR3 is TGTGCCAGCAGTGAAGTGCGGACTAGCGGGACCACCGGGGAGCTGTTTTTT. Protein sequence: CASSEVRTSGTTGELFF.